These 24 T cell receptor beta chains were all obtained from the same sample, sequenced in a study of low-dose radiotherapy and immunotherapy resistance in tumors (dated by TCRdb to between 2021 and 2024). The intended sense of this specimen's time point label: before trial treatment. The sequencer listed for this sample is Illumina HiSeq 2500. Superscript III and a set of TRAV- and TRBV-specific primers were used to synthesize first-strand cDNA, so that both TCRalpha and TCRbeta chains were covered. TCRs were amplified with Phusion for approximately 18 PCR cycles, with a constant-region primer paired with the adapter attached to the V primers. In TCRdb, the public reads were trimmed at Q25 with fastp and aligned with MiXCR, with productive beta chains retained. Every CDR3 protein is listed once, alongside the most common genes and DNA of its rows. The sample yields approximately 90,000 distinct CDR3 sequences; 15% to 20% were counted once. The ten largest clones capture 2.5% to 3.5% of the sample.

The sample consisted of PBMCs, taken before treatment. The receptors come from a male donor with prostate cancer.

This clonotype was recorded at least ten times. The rearrangement links TRBV21-1 to TRBJ2-1. TRBV21-1 is a recognized pseudogene. The CDR3 is 13 residues long. Written as DNA, the CDR3 is TGTGCCAGCAGCAAAGTGGAAGACGATGAGCAGTTCTTC. Protein product: CASSKVEDDEQFF.

This clonotype was recorded at least ten times. The chain has TRBV9 and TRBJ2-2; 12 bases are shared with TRBD2. Trimming at V came to 4 bases and at J to 4 bases, leaving 8 bases not matched to a gene. The CDR3 loop spans 17 amino acids. Germline V gene lookup returns CDR1 SGDLS and CDR2 YYNGEE. The CDR3 nucleotides read TGTGCCAGCAGCCCACGACTAGCGGGGGCCACCACCGGGGAGCTGTTTTTT. Its translation: CASSPRLAGATTGELFF.

The table lists this clonotype with many counts. V gene TRBV7-2 combines with J gene TRBJ2-1, with D possibly being TRBD1 (6 bases). Germline CDR1 SGHTA, CDR2 FQGNSA. The CDR3 covers 14 residues. V was trimmed by 1 base and J by 7 bases, leaving 11 bases between them. DNA of the CDR3: TGTGCCAGCAGCTTAGGGTACAGGGTGAATGAGCAGTTCTTC. Its translation: CASSLGYRVNEQFF.

The table lists this clonotype with a few counts. Germline is not matched at one junction end, which may reflect a read error. The chain couples TRBV23-1 to TRBJ2-1; possibly TRBD2 for D (5 bases). TRBV23-1 carries the ORF label, with uncertain function. This CDR3 contains 15 residues. The DNA of the CDR3 is TGCGCCAACAGTCTACCGAGAAACCGGGATAGTGAGCAGTTCTTC. Translated, it gives CANSLPRNRDSEQFF.

At least ten counts were recorded for this clonotype. This sequence joins TRBV7-2 and TRBJ1-2; perhaps TRBD1 as D (6 bases). CDR3 size: 16 residues. CDR1 and CDR2 from the germline V gene are SGHTA and FQGNSA. The ends were cut back, 2 bases at V and 4 bases at J, with 17 bases in the middle. CDR3 in amino acids: CASSLRGGVSIYGYTF. For the CDR3, the DNA is TGTGCCAGCAGCTTAAGGGGGGGGGTCTCGATCTATGGCTACACCTTC.

This chain connects TRBV13 to TRBJ2-7; 7 positions match TRBD1. This CDR3 has 14 amino acids. Germline trimming cut 3 bases from V and 3 bases from J; bases unmatched to any gene: 5. Germline CDR1 is PRHDT and CDR2 is FYEKMQ (reference sequence). CDR3 DNA: TGTGCCAGCAGCTTCGACAGGGCGGGCTACGAGCAGTACTTC. Translation: CASSFDRAGYEQYF.

This chain uses TRBV2 with TRBJ2-7, with 8 bases identical to TRBD2. V trimming: 3 bases; J trimming: 6 bases; junction bases outside the gene matches: 7. This CDR3 region has 14 residues. Germline CDR1 SNHLY, CDR2 FYNNEI. This CDR3 reads CASSDREGSTEQYF. The CDR3 DNA is TGTGCCAGCAGTGATCGGGAGGGATCGACCGAGCAGTACTTC.

The genes are TRBV7-2 and TRBJ2-7; TRBD1 matches at 9 bases. Germline V CDR1 and CDR2: SGHTA, FQGNSA. V lost 2 bases, J lost 3 bases, and 5 bases stayed unmatched. The CDR3 runs 15 residues. The CDR3, as DNA: TGTGCCAGCAGCTTACACGGACAGGGGTACTACGAGCAGTACTTC. Protein: CASSLHGQGYYEQYF.

This clonotype has at least ten counts. The genes are TRBV5-5 and TRBJ1-6, with D perhaps matching TRBD1 (5 bases). The germline V gene encodes CDR1 SGHKS and CDR2 YYEKEE (reference sequence). This CDR3 is 14 amino acids long. Between the trimmed V and J ends, which lost 0 bases and 10 bases, there was a span of 11 bases. CDR3 nucleotide sequence: TGTGCCAGCAGCTTGGGGGGGTCAGGATCACCCCTCCACTTT. Translation: CASSLGGSGSPLHF.

Many counts were recorded for this clonotype. V and J are TRBV11-3 and TRBJ2-3; no clear D. CDR3 length: 15 amino acids. Trimming took off 1 base at V and 2 bases at J, with 10 bases between the two ends. Germline CDR1 is SGHNT and CDR2 is YENEEA. The CDR3 sequence: CASSLGGEVTDTQYF. The CDR3, as DNA: TGTGCCAGCAGCTTAGGCGGAGAGGTCACAGATACGCAGTATTTT.

This clonotype showed up many times. The chain employs TRBV18 and TRBJ1-2; 11 nucleotides agree with TRBD1. The CDR3 totals 15 residues. J gave up 8 bases and V 3 bases, and 8 bases lay outside the gene matches. Germline CDR1 is KGHSH and CDR2 is LQKENI. The DNA of the CDR3 is TGTGCCAGCTCACCCCGGACAGGGGGCGACGGAGGCTACACCTTC. Its translation: CASSPRTGGDGGYTF.

This clonotype was found many times. The chain couples TRBV6-2 or TRBV6-3 to TRBJ1-2; D unresolved. Germline V gives CDR1 MNHEY, CDR2 SVGEGT. V lost 7 bases and J 1 base, leaving 16 bases between the germline ends. The CDR3 sequence is 15 residues long. This chain's CDR3 is CASIPGGSSNYGYTF. CDR3 coding DNA: TGTGCCAGCATCCCGGGCGGCAGTAGTAACTATGGCTACACCTTC.

Of note for this clonotype: A read error may explain this, as a much larger clone is one base away. This chain uses TRBV27 with TRBJ1-5; D uncertain. The V gene's germline CDR1 is MNHEY and CDR2 SMNVEV (reference sequence). CDR3 length: 13 amino acids. The CDR3 is CASKGRFNQPRHF. CDR3 sequence (DNA): TGTGCCAGCAAGGGCAGGTTCAATCAGCCCCGGCATTTT.

This clonotype was recorded many times. The J gene is TRBJ2-2, the V gene TRBV29-1; D is unclear. Germline V gene lookup returns CDR1 SQVTM and CDR2 ANQGSEA. The V gene lost 4 bases and the J gene lost 0 bases, with 6 bases spanning the gap. The CDR3 runs to 13 residues. CDR3 residues: CSVGVPNTGELFF. The CDR3 DNA is TGCAGCGTTGGGGTCCCGAACACCGGGGAGCTGTTTTTT.

This clonotype was observed a few times. The chain joins TRBV6-1 to TRBJ1-5; 9 bases are a match to TRBD1. The CDR3 spans 15 residues. After removal of 3 bases from V and 5 bases from J, the junction contained 5 bases not matched to a gene. Germline assignment: CDR1 MNHNS and CDR2 SASEGT. The CDR3 nucleotides are TGTGCCAGCAGTGACGACAGGGGGGGGTATCAGCCCCAGCATTTT. Translation gives CASSDDRGGYQPQHF.

V and J are TRBV5-1 and TRBJ1-2; D unresolved. V dropped 0 bases and J dropped 2 bases, with 17 bases sitting between them. The germline V gene has CDR1 SGHRS and CDR2 YFSETQ. The CDR3 extends over 17 amino acids. CDR3 residues: CASSLGLSGRSNYGYTF. CDR3 nucleotides: TGCGCCAGCAGCTTGGGCCTCTCTGGCAGGTCAAACTATGGCTACACCTTC.

This clonotype was counted ten times or more. The chain recombines TRBV27 with TRBJ2-7; D may correspond to TRBD1 or TRBD2 (5 bases each). The CDR3 runs 14 residues. V lost 2 bases to trimming and J lost 6 bases, with 14 bases between them. Germline V CDR1 and CDR2: MNHEY, SMNVEV (reference sequence). The CDR3 DNA follows: TGTGCCAGCAGTTTAGGGCAGGGTGGGGGCGAGCAGTACTTC. Translation gives CASSLGQGGGEQYF.

In its sample, this clonotype was seen many times. The V and J genes are TRBV12-3 or TRBV12-4 and TRBJ2-3; 7 bases agree with TRBD2. V gave up 0 bases and J gave up 5 bases; unmatched junction bases: 2. There are 14 residues in the CDR3. The CDR3 here is CASSLASGVDTQYF. CDR3 nucleotides: TGTGCCAGCAGTTTAGCCAGCGGGGTAGATACGCAGTATTTT.

In this sample, this clonotype turned up many times. The chain links TRBV29-1 to TRBJ2-7; possibly TRBD2 for D (7 bases). The CDR3 contains 14 residues. The V end was cut by 7 bases, the J end by 5 bases, with 21 bases between. Germline V CDR1 and CDR2: SQVTM, ANQGSEA. CDR3 sequence: CSAGGGFGEDEQYF. CDR3 DNA sequence: TGCAGCGCGGGGGGCGGGTTCGGCGAGGACGAGCAGTACTTC.

This rearrangement joins TRBV6-8 to TRBJ2-1, with 9 bases aligning to TRBD1. V lost 8 bases to trimming and J lost 1 base; unmatched junction nucleotides: 0. The germline V gene encodes CDR1 MNHGY and CDR2 SAAAGT. The CDR3 sequence is 13 residues long. As DNA, the CDR3 is TGTGCCAGCGACAGGGGGTCCTACAATGAGCAGTTCTTC. The encoded protein is CASDRGSYNEQFF.

As to this clonotype: The junction shows a germline mismatch at one end, possibly a read error. The chain uses TRBV7-2 and TRBJ2-1, with 8 bases aligning to TRBD1. The CDR3 loop spans 15 amino acids. CDR1 and CDR2 (germline): SGHTA, FQGNSA. This CDR3 is CASSRLGQEDNVQFF. The DNA of the CDR3 is TGTGCCAGCAGCCGCCTGGGACAGGAGGACAATGTGCAGTTCTTC.

This clonotype has at least ten counts. This chain uses TRBV11-2 with TRBJ1-1, with D uncertain. The germline V gene encodes CDR1 SGHAT and CDR2 FQNNGV. With 4 bases removed from V and 1 base from J, the gap between germline ends came to 13 bases. The CDR3 has 15 amino acids. The CDR3 nucleotides are TGTGCCAGCAGCTCAATGTGGGTAGGGAACACTGAAGCTTTCTTT. Protein sequence: CASSSMWVGNTEAFF.

This clonotype was recorded many times. The chain links TRBV7-9 to TRBJ2-3; no firm D call. The ends were cut back, 6 bases at V and 5 bases at J, with 9 bases in the middle. The length of the CDR3 is 12 residues. CDR1 and CDR2 (germline): SEHNR, FQNEAQ (reference sequence). The CDR3: CASSPDIDTQYF. DNA for the CDR3: TGTGCCAGCAGTCCAGATATAGATACGCAGTATTTT.

Many counts were recorded for this clonotype. The chain joins TRBV6-2 or TRBV6-3 to TRBJ1-1; no definite D call. V dropped 5 bases and J dropped 1 base, with 8 bases sitting between them. The CDR3 contains 13 residues. From germline, CDR1 is MNHEY and CDR2 SVGEGT. CDR3: CASSISRNTEAFF. In nucleotides, the CDR3 is TGTGCCAGCAGTATATCCAGGAACACTGAAGCTTTCTTT.